This is a list of T cell receptor beta chains from one sample in a study of T-cell memory formation after mild COVID-19. TCRdb reprocessed the 5' RACE reads with MiXCR, giving one entry per CDR3 protein. The sample holds just over 150,000 distinct CDR3 sequences, 31% seen once. Input material: PBMCs or a T cell subset sorted from them (not recorded which). The receptors come from an adult woman who had mild COVID-19 (a few samples of this study predate the infection). Cell type and time point are not known. Each CDR3 is given with its conserved first and last residue. The order of the fields is clone size, J gene, D gene, V gene, CDR3 protein, CDR3 DNA. The D gene is left open where the match is weak. Clone size is shown for a subset of rows, as once, few, many or a class of expanded clone.

clone_size: .; j_call: TRBJ2-7; d_call: .; v_call: TRBV20-1; cdr3_aa: CSARFPSSYEQYF; cdr3_nt: TGCAGTGCTAGATTTCCAAGCTCCTACGAGCAGTACTTC
clone_size: once; j_call: TRBJ2-7; d_call: TRBD2; v_call: TRBV7-2; cdr3_aa: CASSAAGGSGVEQYF; cdr3_nt: TGTGCCAGCAGCGCAGCGGGAGGCTCGGGGGTCGAGCAGTACTTC
clone_size: few; j_call: TRBJ2-7; d_call: .; v_call: TRBV7-9; cdr3_aa: CASSKQGYEQYF; cdr3_nt: TGTGCCAGCAGCAAACAGGGCTACGAGCAGTACTTC
clone_size: .; j_call: TRBJ1-1; d_call: .; v_call: TRBV4-3; cdr3_aa: CASSQDGYEGNTEAFF; cdr3_nt: TGCGCCAGCAGCCAAGATGGGTACGAGGGGAACACTGAAGCTTTCTTT
clone_size: .; j_call: TRBJ2-7; d_call: .; v_call: TRBV12-3/TRBV12-4; cdr3_aa: CASSYRAVLSYEQYF; cdr3_nt: TGTGCCAGCAGTTATAGGGCAGTTCTCTCCTACGAGCAGTACTTC
clone_size: .; j_call: TRBJ2-7; d_call: TRBD1; v_call: TRBV5-1; cdr3_aa: CASSSDRGASYEQYF; cdr3_nt: TGCGCCAGCAGCTCCGACAGGGGGGCATCCTACGAGCAGTACTTC
clone_size: few; j_call: TRBJ2-4; d_call: .; v_call: TRBV5-1; cdr3_aa: CASSGVLGIQYF; cdr3_nt: TGCGCCAGCTCCGGTGTCTTGGGCATTCAGTACTTC
clone_size: few; j_call: TRBJ1-1; d_call: .; v_call: TRBV4-1; cdr3_aa: CASSQGSVNTEAFF; cdr3_nt: TGCGCCAGCAGCCAAGGATCGGTGAACACTGAAGCTTTCTTT
clone_size: .; j_call: TRBJ1-5; d_call: .; v_call: TRBV20-1; cdr3_aa: CSAPQGRGQPQHF; cdr3_nt: TGCAGTGCACCCCAGGGGAGAGGGCAGCCCCAGCATTTT
clone_size: .; j_call: TRBJ2-7; d_call: .; v_call: TRBV11-2; cdr3_aa: CASSFDTRDEQYF; cdr3_nt: TGTGCCAGCAGCTTTGACACTAGGGACGAGCAGTACTTC
clone_size: few; j_call: TRBJ2-3; d_call: TRBD1; v_call: TRBV24-1; cdr3_aa: CATSDGPLTGGGTDTQYF; cdr3_nt: TGTGCCACCAGTGATGGACCGTTGACAGGGGGAGGCACAGATACGCAGTATTTT
clone_size: .; j_call: TRBJ2-1; d_call: TRBD2; v_call: TRBV4-3; cdr3_aa: CASSQTLAAYNEQFF; cdr3_nt: TGCGCCAGCAGCCAAACACTAGCGGCCTATAATGAGCAGTTCTTC
clone_size: .; j_call: TRBJ2-3; d_call: TRBD1; v_call: TRBV5-1; cdr3_aa: CASSLMDRGTDTQYF; cdr3_nt: TGCGCCAGCAGCTTGATGGACAGGGGAACAGATACGCAGTATTTT
clone_size: .; j_call: TRBJ1-2; d_call: TRBD1; v_call: TRBV5-6; cdr3_aa: CASSLSENRGRYGYTF; cdr3_nt: TGTGCCAGCAGCTTGTCAGAGAACAGGGGCCGCTATGGCTACACCTTC
clone_size: few; j_call: TRBJ2-1; d_call: TRBD2; v_call: TRBV7-3; cdr3_aa: CASSRLAGPYNEQFF; cdr3_nt: TGTGCCAGCAGCCGACTAGCGGGGCCCTACAATGAGCAGTTCTTC
clone_size: .; j_call: TRBJ1-2; d_call: .; v_call: TRBV7-9; cdr3_aa: CASSSILDGRYGYTF; cdr3_nt: TGTGCCAGCAGCTCGATCCTCGACGGACGTTATGGCTACACCTTC
clone_size: few; j_call: TRBJ1-2; d_call: .; v_call: TRBV7-2; cdr3_aa: CASSKSGTQGYGYTF; cdr3_nt: TGTGCCAGCAGCAAATCCGGGACACAGGGCTATGGCTACACCTTC
clone_size: .; j_call: TRBJ2-7; d_call: .; v_call: TRBV4-2; cdr3_aa: CASSQEGAPSYEQYF; cdr3_nt: TGTGCCAGCAGCCAAGAAGGGGCGCCGAGCTACGAGCAGTACTTC
clone_size: once; j_call: TRBJ2-2; d_call: .; v_call: TRBV10-3; cdr3_aa: CAISGLNTGELFF; cdr3_nt: TGTGCCATCAGTGGACTCAACACCGGGGAGCTGTTTTTT
clone_size: .; j_call: TRBJ1-5; d_call: .; v_call: TRBV12-3/TRBV12-4; cdr3_aa: CASSPTVSNQPQHF; cdr3_nt: TGTGCCAGCAGCCCGACAGTTAGCAATCAGCCCCAGCATTTT
clone_size: few; j_call: TRBJ1-1; d_call: TRBD1; v_call: TRBV29-1; cdr3_aa: CSVKQGLNTEAFF; cdr3_nt: TGCAGCGTAAAACAGGGGCTGAACACTGAAGCTTTCTTT
clone_size: medium-sized; j_call: TRBJ2-3; d_call: .; v_call: TRBV4-1; cdr3_aa: CASSQPNGDTQYF; cdr3_nt: TGCGCCAGCAGCCAACCTAACGGGGATACGCAGTATTTT
clone_size: .; j_call: TRBJ1-1; d_call: .; v_call: TRBV7-6; cdr3_aa: CASSPSGTLNTEAFF; cdr3_nt: TGTGCCAGCAGCCCATCAGGGACATTGAACACTGAAGCTTTCTTT
clone_size: .; j_call: TRBJ1-6; d_call: TRBD1; v_call: TRBV5-1; cdr3_aa: CASSDSSLRGPSPLHF; cdr3_nt: TGCGCCAGCAGCGACTCCAGCCTCAGGGGGCCCTCACCCCTCCACTTT
clone_size: .; j_call: TRBJ1-1; d_call: TRBD1; v_call: TRBV5-8; cdr3_aa: CASSWARDSWVNTEAFF; cdr3_nt: TGTGCCAGCAGCTGGGCCCGGGACAGCTGGGTGAACACTGAAGCTTTCTTT
clone_size: .; j_call: TRBJ1-2; d_call: .; v_call: TRBV7-9; cdr3_aa: CASVRGHDGYTF; cdr3_nt: TGTGCCAGCGTAAGGGGACATGATGGCTACACCTTC
clone_size: .; j_call: TRBJ1-5; d_call: .; v_call: TRBV20-1; cdr3_aa: CSAMDIRGNQPQHF; cdr3_nt: TGCAGTGCTATGGACATTCGAGGAAATCAGCCCCAGCATTTT
clone_size: .; j_call: TRBJ2-1; d_call: TRBD2; v_call: TRBV30; cdr3_aa: CAWSVRLAGGDEQFF; cdr3_nt: TGTGCCTGGAGTGTACGGCTAGCGGGAGGAGATGAGCAGTTCTTC
clone_size: few; j_call: TRBJ1-2; d_call: .; v_call: TRBV5-1; cdr3_aa: CASSLDVNYGYTF; cdr3_nt: TGCGCCAGCAGCCTGGACGTTAACTATGGCTACACCTTC
clone_size: few; j_call: TRBJ2-7; d_call: .; v_call: TRBV5-6; cdr3_aa: CASSSPDPYEQYF; cdr3_nt: TGTGCCAGCAGCTCGCCGGACCCCTACGAGCAGTACTTC
clone_size: .; j_call: TRBJ2-5; d_call: .; v_call: TRBV29-1; cdr3_aa: CSVDSLLEGTQYF; cdr3_nt: TGCAGCGTAGACAGTCTATTAGAAGGGACCCAGTACTTC
clone_size: few; j_call: TRBJ2-7; d_call: .; v_call: TRBV6-6; cdr3_aa: CASTPSGVGYEQYF; cdr3_nt: TGTGCCAGCACCCCTTCGGGGGTGGGCTACGAGCAGTACTTC
clone_size: .; j_call: TRBJ1-6; d_call: .; v_call: TRBV7-6; cdr3_aa: CASSIGTGISSPLHF; cdr3_nt: TGTGCCAGCAGCATCGGGACCGGGATAAGTTCACCCCTCCACTTT
clone_size: few; j_call: TRBJ2-3; d_call: TRBD2; v_call: TRBV9; cdr3_aa: CASSVAYGASGRTDTQYF; cdr3_nt: TGTGCCAGCAGCGTAGCCTACGGGGCTAGCGGGAGAACAGATACGCAGTATTTT
clone_size: few; j_call: TRBJ2-5; d_call: .; v_call: TRBV6-6; cdr3_aa: CASSSQAETQYF; cdr3_nt: TGTGCCAGCAGCTCCCAGGCGGAGACCCAGTACTTC
clone_size: .; j_call: TRBJ2-7; d_call: TRBD2; v_call: TRBV4-2; cdr3_aa: CASSQASGDYEQYF; cdr3_nt: TGTGCCAGCAGCCAAGCTAGCGGAGACTACGAGCAGTACTTC
clone_size: few; j_call: TRBJ2-7; d_call: TRBD1; v_call: TRBV7-9; cdr3_aa: CAGSGTGHF; cdr3_nt: TGTGCCGGGTCCGGGACAGGGCACTTC
clone_size: .; j_call: TRBJ2-3; d_call: TRBD2; v_call: TRBV7-2; cdr3_aa: CASSLTSGSGGDTQYF; cdr3_nt: TGTGCCAGCAGCTTAACTAGCGGGAGTGGTGGGGATACGCAGTATTTT
clone_size: .; j_call: TRBJ2-1; d_call: TRBD1; v_call: TRBV4-2; cdr3_aa: CASSQDLGQGSDEQFF; cdr3_nt: TGTGCCAGCAGCCAAGATTTGGGACAGGGTTCCGATGAGCAGTTCTTC
clone_size: .; j_call: TRBJ1-1; d_call: TRBD1; v_call: TRBV13; cdr3_aa: CASSLGRDRGNTEAFF; cdr3_nt: TGTGCCAGCAGCTTAGGAAGGGACAGGGGAAACACTGAAGCTTTCTTT
clone_size: .; j_call: TRBJ1-5; d_call: .; v_call: TRBV19; cdr3_aa: CASRGLARKGGNQPQHF; cdr3_nt: TGTGCCAGTAGAGGGCTCGCGAGGAAGGGTGGCAATCAGCCCCAGCATTTT
clone_size: .; j_call: TRBJ2-7; d_call: .; v_call: TRBV20-1; cdr3_aa: CSAQRLGLPYEQYF; cdr3_nt: TGCAGTGCCCAAAGGCTGGGCCTCCCCTACGAGCAGTACTTC
clone_size: .; j_call: TRBJ2-1; d_call: .; v_call: TRBV12-3/TRBV12-4; cdr3_aa: CASSLLVGSYNEQFF; cdr3_nt: TGTGCCAGCAGTTTACTAGTTGGCTCCTACAATGAGCAGTTCTTC
clone_size: few; j_call: TRBJ1-1; d_call: .; v_call: TRBV7-9; cdr3_aa: CASSSQPNTEAFF; cdr3_nt: TGTGCCAGCAGCTCTCAGCCGAACACTGAAGCTTTCTTT
clone_size: few; j_call: TRBJ1-1; d_call: .; v_call: TRBV24-1; cdr3_aa: CATADPGHSFDEAFF; cdr3_nt: TGTGCCACCGCAGATCCGGGACATTCTTTTGATGAAGCTTTCTTT
clone_size: medium-sized; j_call: TRBJ2-7; d_call: .; v_call: TRBV6-5; cdr3_aa: CASSPGGSEQYF; cdr3_nt: TGTGCCAGCAGCCCCGGCGGGTCTGAGCAGTACTTC
clone_size: few; j_call: TRBJ2-3; d_call: TRBD2; v_call: TRBV6-4; cdr3_aa: CASSDTSGGADTQYF; cdr3_nt: TGTGCCAGCAGTGACACTAGCGGGGGGGCAGATACGCAGTATTTT
clone_size: .; j_call: TRBJ1-1; d_call: .; v_call: TRBV4-1; cdr3_aa: CASSQGQMNTEAFF; cdr3_nt: TGCGCCAGCAGCCAAGGACAGATGAACACTGAAGCTTTCTTT
clone_size: .; j_call: TRBJ2-1; d_call: .; v_call: TRBV3-1; cdr3_aa: CASSQEKLAQFF; cdr3_nt: TGTGCCAGCAGCCAAGAAAAACTAGCGCAGTTCTTC
clone_size: .; j_call: TRBJ2-3; d_call: TRBD1; v_call: TRBV4-2; cdr3_aa: CASSQDYSWDRGSLDTQYF; cdr3_nt: TGTGCCAGCAGCCAAGATTATTCATGGGACAGGGGATCTCTGGATACGCAGTATTTT
clone_size: .; j_call: TRBJ1-1; d_call: .; v_call: TRBV11-2; cdr3_aa: CASQGMRGEAFF; cdr3_nt: TGTGCCAGCCAGGGGATGAGGGGTGAAGCTTTCTTT
clone_size: .; j_call: TRBJ2-7; d_call: .; v_call: TRBV18; cdr3_aa: CASSPVDRAYEQYF; cdr3_nt: TGTGCCAGCTCACCAGTGGACAGAGCCTACGAGCAGTACTTC
clone_size: few; j_call: TRBJ1-2; d_call: .; v_call: TRBV6-5; cdr3_aa: CASGGINYGYTF; cdr3_nt: TGTGCCAGCGGCGGGATTAACTATGGCTACACCTTC
clone_size: .; j_call: TRBJ1-4; d_call: TRBD1; v_call: TRBV4-1; cdr3_aa: CASSTGTAAEKLFF; cdr3_nt: TGCGCCAGCAGTACCGGGACAGCCGCTGAAAAACTGTTTTTT
clone_size: .; j_call: TRBJ1-2; d_call: TRBD1; v_call: TRBV4-3; cdr3_aa: CASSQDPRPGQGYGYTF; cdr3_nt: TGCGCCAGCAGCCAAGATCCGCGGCCTGGACAGGGGTATGGCTACACCTTC
clone_size: few; j_call: TRBJ2-7; d_call: .; v_call: TRBV12-3/TRBV12-4; cdr3_aa: CASSLRGRDYEQYF; cdr3_nt: TGTGCCAGCAGTTTAAGGGGTAGAGACTACGAGCAGTACTTC
clone_size: .; j_call: TRBJ2-1; d_call: TRBD2; v_call: TRBV4-1; cdr3_aa: CASSLLAGAGDEQFF; cdr3_nt: TGCGCCAGCAGCCTACTAGCGGGGGCTGGCGATGAGCAGTTCTTC
clone_size: .; j_call: TRBJ1-5; d_call: .; v_call: TRBV7-9; cdr3_aa: CASSLAGTGLHQPQHF; cdr3_nt: TGTGCCAGCAGCTTAGCCGGGACCGGGCTCCATCAGCCCCAGCATTTT
clone_size: few; j_call: TRBJ2-2; d_call: .; v_call: TRBV20-1; cdr3_aa: CSASRDLGGELFF; cdr3_nt: TGCAGTGCTAGCCGCGACCTGGGCGGGGAGCTGTTTTTT